This passage covers 13 T cell receptor beta chains from one sample sequenced in a study of blood T cell repertoires in COVID-19. Only in-frame clones appear in the TCRdb table, and some are missing; sequencing was by immunoSEQ multiplex PCR. The table has 140,000 to 150,000 clones, 84% seen once. The sample consisted of PBMCs or T cells enriched from blood (not recorded which). All receptors derive from a woman between 50 and 59 years old who had been exposed to COVID-19.

The chain joins TRBV10-3 to TRBJ2-6; 7 positions match TRBD1. The V segment lost 2 bases and the J segment 1 base; nucleotides outside the gene matches: 8. Germline CDR1 reads ENHRY; CDR2 reads SYGVKD. There are 18 residues in the CDR3. Here the CDR3 reads CAISEKGQTLSGANVLTF. For the CDR3, the DNA is TGTGCCATCAGTGAGAAGGGACAGACGTTATCTGGGGCCAACGTCCTGACTTTC.

This chain joins TRBV6-2 or TRBV6-3 and TRBJ2-2; 11 positions agree with TRBD2. CDR1 is MNHEY, CDR2 SVGEGT, per germline. Trimming took 6 bases from V and 5 from J; bases not matched to a gene: 11. The CDR3 covers 17 residues. The CDR3 DNA follows: TGTGCCAGCAGCCCTGCCCTAGCGGGAGGAAAGACCGGGGAGCTGTTTTTT. Residues: CASSPALAGGKTGELFF.

This chain connects TRBV29-1 to TRBJ2-3; possibly TRBD2 for D (5 bases). The ends were cut back, 6 bases at V and 6 bases at J, with 16 bases in the middle. CDR3 length: 13 residues. Germline V gene lookup returns CDR1 SQVTM and CDR2 ANQGSEA. DNA for the CDR3: TGCAGCGTAGACGGACTTCACGAGGATACGCAGTATTTT. Protein: CSVDGLHEDTQYF.

The chain employs TRBV21-1 and TRBJ2-1; the D call in the table, TRBD2, was not verified against the DNA. TRBV21-1 is a known pseudogene. CDR3 size: 22 residues. CDR3 sequence: CASSSPLGPEDLWGRFDNEQFF. The CDR3 DNA is TGTGCCAGCAGCTCCCCCCTCGGGCCAGAGGACCTATGGGGGAGGTTCGACAATGAGCAGTTCTTC.

The genes are TRBV5-1 and TRBJ1-2; D remains ambiguous. The CDR3 covers 13 residues. Trimming pared 1 base from V and 2 bases from J, leaving 6 bases between. Per the germline V gene, CDR1 is SGHRS and CDR2 is YFSETQ. The CDR3 sequence: CASSLHSNYGYTF. CDR3 sequence (DNA): TGCGCCAGCAGCTTGCACAGCAACTATGGCTACACCTTC. The full variable domain, rest sourced from reference TRBV5-1 and TRBJ1-2, is KAGVTQTPRYLIKTRGQQVTLSCSPISGHRSVSWYQQTPGQGLQFLFEYFSETQRNKGNFPGRFSGRQFSNSRSEMNVSTLELGDSALYLCASSLHSNYGYTFGSGTRLTVV.

This chain joins TRBV19 and TRBJ2-1; weak D call: TRBD2 (6 bases). CDR1 LNHDA and CDR2 SQIVND come from the germline V gene (reference sequence). The CDR3 totals 16 residues. V was pared by 3 bases and J by 0 bases, with 12 bases between. CDR3 nucleotide sequence: TGTGCCAGTAGTATCTCGGCGGGGAGCTCCTACAATGAGCAGTTCTTC. Translation gives CASSISAGSSYNEQFF.

The gene calls are TRBV29-1 and TRBJ1-1; weak D call: TRBD1 (6 bases). CDR3 length: 13 residues. Germline V CDR1 and CDR2: SQVTM, ANQGSEA. The ends were cut back, 6 bases at V and 0 bases at J, with 11 bases in the middle. CDR3 region: CSVHRDVNTEAFF. As DNA, the CDR3 is TGCAGCGTACACAGGGACGTGAACACTGAAGCTTTCTTT.

This rearrangement joins TRBV7-9 to TRBJ1-1, with 9 bases identical to TRBD1. The CDR3 totals 15 residues. V was clipped by 5 bases and J by 5 bases; unmatched bases: 9. The germline gives CDR1 SEHNR, CDR2 FQNEAQ (reference sequence). CDR3 coding DNA: TGTGCCAGCAGCGGGACAGGGTATACTAGGACTGAAGCTTTCTTT. Amino acids: CASSGTGYTRTEAFF.

The chain couples TRBV19 to TRBJ1-5, with 7 bases lining up with TRBD1. This CDR3 has 15 amino acids. The junction had 6 bases not matched to a gene; V was cut back by 3 bases and J by 4 bases. Germline CDR1 is LNHDA and CDR2 is SQIVND (reference sequence). CDR3 sequence (DNA): TGTGCCAGTAGTATGGGGGACAGCTGGAATCAGCCCCAGCATTTT. Translating gives CASSMGDSWNQPQHF.

This chain joins TRBV29-1 and TRBJ2-3, with TRBD2 matching 9 bases. CDR3 length: 16 amino acids. Germline-derived CDR1 and CDR2 are SQVTM and ANQGSEA. V shed 1 base, J shed 2 bases, and the junction held 7 bases outside the gene matches. CDR3 in DNA: TGCAGCGTTGAAGGCCTAGCGGGAAGTAACACAGATACGCAGTATTTT. Translating it yields CSVEGLAGSNTDTQYF.

The chain combines TRBV11-2 with TRBJ1-4, with a weak D call TRBD1 (6 bases). The CDR3 consists of 16 residues. The V end lost 6 bases, the J end lost 10 bases, and 24 bases lay between the germline ends. Germline V gene sequence: CDR1 SGHAT, CDR2 FQNNGV. The CDR3 DNA is TGTGCCAGCAGATCGACTAATCTGGGGGCTTCGGGAAAACTGTTTTTT. This codes for CASRSTNLGASGKLFF.

The chain uses TRBV4-2 and TRBJ1-2; 9 bases are shared with TRBD1. CDR1 and CDR2 from the germline V gene are LGHNA and YNFKEQ. V lost 0 bases, J lost 6 bases, and 8 bases stayed unmatched. The length of the CDR3 is 16 residues. CDR3 in amino acids: CASSQEIGTGWDGYTF. For the CDR3, the DNA is TGTGCCAGCAGCCAAGAGATCGGGACAGGGTGGGATGGCTACACCTTC.

The chain couples TRBV6-5 to TRBJ1-1, with D possibly matching TRBD1 (5 bases). The CDR3 totals 14 residues. Trimming stripped 6 bases from V and 5 bases from J, with 16 bases between. CDR1 and CDR2 from the germline V gene are MNHEY and SVGAGI. The CDR3 nucleotides are TGTGCCAGCAGGGCAACAGGTGGAGGGACTGAAGCTTTCTTT. Translated, it gives CASRATGGGTEAFF.